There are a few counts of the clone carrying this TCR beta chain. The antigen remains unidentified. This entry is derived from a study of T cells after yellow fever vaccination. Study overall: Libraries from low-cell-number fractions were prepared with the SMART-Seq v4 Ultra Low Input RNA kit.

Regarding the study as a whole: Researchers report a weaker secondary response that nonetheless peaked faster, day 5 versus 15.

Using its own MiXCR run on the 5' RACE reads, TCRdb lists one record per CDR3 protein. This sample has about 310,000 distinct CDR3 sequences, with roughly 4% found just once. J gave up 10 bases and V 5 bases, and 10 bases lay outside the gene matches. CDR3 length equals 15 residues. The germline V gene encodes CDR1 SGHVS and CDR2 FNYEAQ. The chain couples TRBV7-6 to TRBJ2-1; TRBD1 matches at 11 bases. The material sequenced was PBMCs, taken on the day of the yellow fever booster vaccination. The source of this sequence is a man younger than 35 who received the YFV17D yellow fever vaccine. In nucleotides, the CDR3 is TGTGCCAGCAGCCCGGGACAGGGGGAGGGCGTAGAGCAGTTCTTC. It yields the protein CASSPGQGEGVEQFF.